This entry lists 32 T cell receptor beta chains sequenced from one sample in a study of CXCR3-negative and CXCR3-positive naive CD8 T cells. Libraries were UMI-labeled 5' RACE TRB cDNA. Reprocessing the 5' RACE reads, TCRdb reports a single entry for every CDR3 protein and omits DNA. Its clone listing holds 46,000 or so distinct CDR3 sequences. The sample was naive CXCR3- CD8+ T cells from blood. Subset of the sample: CD45RO-CCR7+CD27+CD95- naive CD8+ T cells lacking CXCR3 (TNR3-). These receptors all stem from a human donor in good health. Some clones in this sample may be carry-over from other donors' samples.

The chain is built from TRBV28 and TRBJ2-3; TCRdb lists TRBD1, though no DNA is available to test this call. In germline, CDR1 is MDHEN, CDR2 SYDVKM. The CDR3 is 15 amino acids. The CDR3 is CASSFRRGATDTQYF.

The chain carries TRBV18 and TRBJ2-1. CDR3 size: 13 residues. Looked up from germline, CDR1 is KGHSH and CDR2 is LQKENI. Here the CDR3 reads CASSPWQNNEQFF.

The V gene is TRBV7-8, the J gene TRBJ2-5; TCRdb designates TRBD1, a call that cannot be tested without DNA. Germline V gives CDR1 SGHVS, CDR2 FQNEAQ. CDR3 length: 15 residues. CDR3 protein: CATSPRDKGQETQYF.

This chain links TRBV29-1 with TRBJ2-5; lacking DNA, the TRBD1 call made by TCRdb goes unchecked. Germline CDR1 and CDR2: SQVTM and ANQGSEA. This CDR3 has 15 residues. CDR3: CSVVPGQGAMETQYF.

This chain uses TRBV27 with TRBJ1-1; absent DNA, TCRdb's TRBD1 call cannot be checked. The CDR3 extends over 15 amino acids. Per germline, CDR1 MNHEY and CDR2 SMNVEV (reference sequence). CDR3 sequence: CASSLGGGRDTEAFF.

The chain recombines TRBV20-1 with TRBJ2-4; the TRBD2 assignment by TCRdb is unverifiable without DNA. The CDR3 consists of 12 residues. Germline loops: CDR1 DFQATT, CDR2 SNEGSKA (reference sequence). CDR3: CSARLGEGIQYF.

CDR3 sequence reads: CASSPRTSGRGNEQFF. This rearrangement joins TRBV12-3 or TRBV12-4 to TRBJ2-1; with no DNA, the TCRdb D assignment of TRBD2 cannot be verified. CDR3 length: 16 residues.

This clonotype is labeled medium-sized based on frequency. This chain connects TRBV7-2 to TRBJ2-3; TCRdb outputs TRBD1, but without DNA this stays unchecked. There are 14 residues in the CDR3. Looked up from germline, CDR1 is SGHTA and CDR2 is FQGNSA. This CDR3 is CASSLDSFSGTQYF.

The chain recombines TRBV29-1 with TRBJ2-1. Germline values: CDR1 SQVTM, CDR2 ANQGSEA. This CDR3 spans 15 amino acids. The CDR3 sequence is CSVEGSAGSYNEQFF.

Here the CDR3 reads CASRSVVGPYNEQFF. The rearrangement links TRBV27 to TRBJ2-1. Germline CDR1 is MNHEY and CDR2 is SMNVEV (reference sequence). This CDR3 contains 15 residues.

The chain recombines TRBV28 with TRBJ1-5. CDR1 is MDHEN and CDR2 is SYDVKM in the germline V gene. The CDR3 runs 17 residues. This CDR3 is CASIGNTLTVSNQPQHF.

The chain couples TRBV28 to TRBJ1-2; no DNA is available, so the TRBD1 call from TCRdb remains unchecked. CDR1 and CDR2 (germline): MDHEN, SYDVKM. The CDR3 totals 14 residues. The CDR3 loop reads CASSPDRGQYGYTF.

The rearrangement links TRBV4-1 to TRBJ2-1; the D gene TCRdb calls, TRBD1, cannot be checked with no DNA. From germline, CDR1 is MGHRA and CDR2 YSYEKL. The CDR3 length is 14 residues. The CDR3 loop is CASSQERGANEQFF.

V usage is TRBV28 and J usage is TRBJ2-1; TCRdb designates TRBD1, a call that cannot be tested without DNA. The CDR3 has 13 residues. In germline, CDR1 is MDHEN, CDR2 SYDVKM. The chain's CDR3 is CASSFGASNEQFF.

The J gene is TRBJ2-3, the V gene TRBV7-9; the TCRdb call, TRBD1, lacks DNA for checking. CDR3 length: 16 residues. The germline V gene has CDR1 SEHNR and CDR2 FQNEAQ (reference sequence). The CDR3 here is CASSLAGTLARDTQYF.

V usage is TRBV9 and J usage is TRBJ2-5; TCRdb lists TRBD2, though no DNA is available to test this call. Germline CDR1 and CDR2: SGDLS and YYNGEE. The CDR3 loop spans 13 amino acids. The CDR3 loop is CASSPRTQETQYF.

The genes are TRBV13 and TRBJ2-1; TCRdb's D call, TRBD1, is unchecked because there is no DNA. The CDR3 totals 16 residues. Germline V lookup: CDR1 PRHDT, CDR2 FYEKMQ (reference sequence). This chain's CDR3 is CASSPRKGDPPWEQFF.

The CDR3 protein is CSVELAGTTYEQYF. The chain combines TRBV29-1 with TRBJ2-7. The length of the CDR3 is 14 residues. The V gene's germline CDR1 is SQVTM and CDR2 ANQGSEA.

This sequence joins TRBV11-2 and TRBJ1-3. The germline V gene has CDR1 SGHAT and CDR2 FQNNGV. CDR3 size: 15 residues. The CDR3 here is CASSLDAFSGNTIYF. Using reference TRBV11-2 and TRBJ1-3 for the parts outside the CDR3, the full variable domain is EAGVAQSPRYKIIEKRQSVAFWCNPISGHATLYWYQQILGQGPKLLIQFQNNGVVDDSQLPKDRFSAERLKGVDSTLKIQPAKLEDSAVYLCASSLDAFSGNTIYFGEGSWLTVV.

The rearrangement links TRBV18 to TRBJ2-1. Germline V lookup: CDR1 KGHSH, CDR2 LQKENI. The CDR3 covers 16 residues. The chain's CDR3 is CASSPLKGTTYNEQFF.

This clonotype is classed as medium-sized (0.01 to 0.1%) by frequency. The CDR3 protein is CASSFGQGGEQYF. The genes are TRBV7-7 and TRBJ2-7; TCRdb lists TRBD1, though no DNA is available to test this call. Per germline, CDR1 SSHAT and CDR2 FNYEAQ (reference sequence). The CDR3 runs 13 residues.

J is TRBJ2-3 and V is TRBV4-2; TCRdb indicates TRBD2, and absent DNA this call remains unverified. The CDR3 has 17 residues. Germline V gene data show CDR1 as LGHNA and CDR2 as YNFKEQ. CDR3 residues: CASSHQAAGGPADTQYF.

This rearrangement joins TRBV7-6 to TRBJ1-4. Germline V gene lookup returns CDR1 SGHVS and CDR2 FNYEAQ. This CDR3 has 13 residues. The CDR3 loop reads CASSLRSGEKLFF.

The rearrangement uses TRBV14 and TRBJ2-7. Germline values: CDR1 SGHDN, CDR2 FVKESK. The CDR3 contains 13 residues. The CDR3 sequence is CASSQDLGYEQYF.

This CDR3 is CASSLVFLSEPQHF. The chain carries TRBV7-2 and TRBJ1-5. This CDR3 has 14 residues. The germline gives CDR1 SGHTA, CDR2 FQGNSA.

This chain joins TRBV28 and TRBJ2-1; TCRdb designates TRBD1, a call that cannot be tested without DNA. The CDR3 spans 14 residues. The germline CDR1 and CDR2 sequences are MDHEN and SYDVKM. CDR3 amino acids: CASNLQGALNEQFF.

The rearrangement uses TRBV27 and TRBJ2-7; as DNA is missing, the TRBD2 call by TCRdb cannot be tested. The CDR3 totals 16 residues. Germline V CDR1 and CDR2: MNHEY, SMNVEV (reference sequence). The CDR3 loop reads CASSLSGLVGHYEQYF.

This chain joins TRBV6-5 and TRBJ2-1; TCRdb calls TRBD2, which cannot be checked without DNA. The germline V gene has CDR1 MNHEY and CDR2 SVGAGI. The CDR3 length is 14 residues. The CDR3 sequence is CASRGGESYNEQFF.

The chain has TRBV29-1 and TRBJ2-1; the TRBD2 assignment by TCRdb is unverifiable without DNA. CDR3 length: 14 amino acids. CDR1 is SQVTM, CDR2 ANQGSEA, per germline. CDR3 loop: CSVEISGGPNEQFF.

The chain has TRBV6-5 and TRBJ2-1. This CDR3 contains 15 residues. Germline CDR1 MNHEY, CDR2 SVGAGI. The chain's CDR3 is CASSRAFGSYNEQFF.

The chain's CDR3 is CASSQTQDDLGGGSYNEQFF. The chain uses TRBV4-3 and TRBJ2-1. Germline CDR1 reads LGHNA; CDR2 reads YSLEER. This CDR3 spans 20 amino acids.

The chain links TRBV19 to TRBJ2-1. The CDR3 spans 12 residues. Germline V gene lookup returns CDR1 LNHDA and CDR2 SQIVND (reference sequence). This CDR3 reads CASSLDVIEQFF.